A selection of T cell receptor beta chains follows, all from one sample in a study of shared T cell receptors in the human thymus. Sequencing used immunoSEQ multiplex PCR; TCRdb keeps in-frame clones, though not all of them. The table records 640,000 or so clones, around 87% of them present only once. These same records also appear under a second study, on human thymus T cells.

Sequencing was carried out using thymocytes. Receptor source: a boy younger than two with a congenital heart defect. CDR3s include the opening cysteine and the closing phenylalanine or tryptophan. A D gene is named only where the DNA matches it firmly. Only some rows state a clone size, as once, few, many or a class for expanded clones.

d_gene,j_gene,v_gene,abundance,CDR3aa,CDR3nt
TRBD1,TRBJ1-3,TRBV11-2,-,CASSCPGTGERNTIYF,TGTGCCAGCAGCTGCCCGGGGACAGGGGAACGAAACACCATATATTTT
TRBD1,TRBJ1-3,TRBV6-1,-,CASSVTGGSSGNTIYF,TGTGCCAGCAGTGTGACAGGGGGCAGCTCTGGAAACACCATATATTTT
-,TRBJ2-1,TRBV15,-,CATKASGTYNEQFF,TGTGCCACCAAGGCTTCGGGGACCTACAATGAGCAGTTCTTC
-,TRBJ2-7,TRBV14,-,CASSRRDTYEQYF,TGTGCCAGCAGCCGCCGGGACACTTACGAGCAGTACTTC
TRBD1,TRBJ1-1,TRBV30,-,CAWARQGMNTEAFF,TGTGCCTGGGCCCGACAGGGGATGAACACTGAAGCTTTCTTT
TRBD1,TRBJ1-6,TRBV28,-,CASSPPPGQGYSPLHF,TGTGCCAGCAGTCCGCCTCCGGGACAGGGTTATTCCCCCCTCCACTTT
TRBD1,TRBJ2-7,TRBV30,-,CAWSAGQGIYEQYF,TGTGCCTGGAGTGCAGGACAGGGGATCTACGAGCAGTACTTC
-,TRBJ1-4,TRBV6-5,-,CASRVHRFNEKLFF,TGTGCCAGCAGAGTACACCGCTTTAATGAAAAACTGTTTTTT
-,TRBJ1-5,TRBV7-2,-,CASSPNRNQPQHF,TGTGCCAGCAGCCCCAACAGGAATCAGCCCCAGCATTTT
TRBD1,TRBJ2-7,TRBV4-1,-,CASSQVPHRTGYPNEQYF,TGCGCCAGCAGCCAAGTTCCCCACCGGACAGGGTATCCTAACGAGCAGTACTTC
-,TRBJ2-2,TRBV15,-,CATSRGGTPNTGELFF,TGTGCCACCAGCAGGGGGGGGACACCGAACACCGGGGAGCTGTTTTTT
TRBD2,TRBJ2-1,TRBV7-8,once,CASSLGGTSLMLGSYNEQFF,TGTGCCAGCAGCTTAGGGGGGACTAGTCTCATGCTGGGATCCTACAATGAGCAGTTCTTC
-,TRBJ1-2,TRBV6-5,once,CASSYAVSQGYGYTF,TGTGCCAGCAGTTACGCGGTGTCCCAGGGCTATGGCTACACCTTC
-,TRBJ2-2,TRBV5-1,-,CASSFSVDGGTNTGELFF,TGCGCCAGCAGCTTCTCAGTCGATGGCGGGACGAACACCGGGGAGCTGTTTTTT
-,TRBJ1-6,TRBV25-1,-,CASTRDSWDSPLHF,TGTGCCAGCACACGAGACAGTTGGGATTCACCCCTCCACTTT
TRBD2,TRBJ2-1,TRBV5-8,few,CASSFGLAKYNEQFF,TGTGCCAGCAGCTTTGGACTAGCTAAATACAATGAGCAGTTCTTC
TRBD1,TRBJ2-6,TRBV28,-,CASSSLFAGQEPQRDGANVLTF,TGTGCCAGCAGTTCTCTCTTTGCGGGACAGGAACCCCAAAGGGATGGGGCCAACGTCCTGACTTTC
TRBD2,TRBJ2-3,TRBV5-1,-,CASSSHGGTSSTDTQYF,TGCGCCAGCAGCTCCCATGGTGGGACTAGCTCAACAGATACGCAGTATTTT
-,TRBJ2-5,TRBV9,-,CASSSGNQETQYF,TGTGCCAGCTCTTCAGGGAATCAAGAGACCCAGTACTTC
TRBD1,TRBJ2-7,TRBV27,-,CASRTFHRGRLYEQYF,TGTGCCAGCAGGACGTTTCACAGGGGGCGGTTATACGAGCAGTACTTC
-,TRBJ1-1,TRBV9,-,CASSVASTIEETEAFF,TGTGCCAGCAGCGTAGCATCCACCATCGAGGAGACTGAAGCTTTCTTT
-,TRBJ2-2,TRBV4-2,-,CASSQDIGPSEAGELFF,TGTGCCAGCAGCCAAGATATTGGTCCATCGGAGGCCGGGGAGCTGTTTTTT
-,TRBJ1-1,TRBV29-1,-,CSVKGVPPMNTEAFF,TGCAGCGTTAAGGGAGTACCTCCCATGAACACTGAAGCTTTCTTT
TRBD1,TRBJ2-5,TRBV9,-,CASSVGTGGLETQYF,TGTGCCAGCAGCGTGGGGACAGGGGGCTTGGAGACCCAGTACTTC
TRBD2,TRBJ2-2,TRBV2,once,CASTPGTSGRANTGELFF,TGTGCCAGCACCCCTGGGACTAGCGGGAGGGCGAACACCGGGGAGCTGTTTTTT
-,TRBJ2-7,TRBV28,-,CASIETGPPYEQYF,TGTGCCAGCATCGAGACAGGACCCCCCTACGAGCAGTACTTC
TRBD1,TRBJ1-6,TRBV5-1,-,CASSPTAGTGENSPLHF,TGCGCCAGCAGCCCTACTGCTGGGACAGGCGAGAATTCACCCCTCCACTTT
TRBD2,TRBJ2-4,TRBV7-9,-,CASSREGGKNIQYF,TGTGCCAGCAGCCGGGAGGGAGGGAAAAACATTCAGTACTTC
-,TRBJ1-6,TRBV5-4,-,CASSLVAGVNSPLHF,TGTGCCAGCAGCTTGGTTGCAGGGGTTAATTCACCCCTCCACTTT
-,TRBJ2-1,TRBV5-6,few,CASSLGGEQFF,TGTGCCAGCAGCTTAGGGGGTGAGCAGTTCTTC
-,TRBJ1-4,TRBV5-6,-,CASSLAPSSNEKLFF,TGTGCCAGCAGCTTGGCTCCAAGTAGTAATGAAAAACTGTTTTTT
TRBD1,TRBJ1-2,TRBV2,-,CASRDQGAGGYTF,TGTGCCAGCAGAGATCAGGGGGCCGGTGGCTACACCTTC
-,TRBJ1-1,TRBV15,-,CATSTAPHRQLDIPSMNTEAFF,TGTGCCACCAGCACCGCGCCCCATAGACAGCTAGACATACCCTCAATGAACACTGAAGCTTTCTTT
TRBD1,TRBJ2-2,TRBV28,-,CASSLGDRGGGELFF,TGTGCCAGCAGTTTAGGGGACAGGGGCGGCGGGGAGCTGTTTTTT
TRBD2,TRBJ2-7,TRBV14,-,CASSQGGRYEQYF,TGTGCCAGCAGCCAGGGGGGGAGATACGAGCAGTACTTC
TRBD2,TRBJ2-3,TRBV5-1,-,CASSLGAGGADTQYF,TGCGCCAGCAGCTTGGGTGCGGGGGGGGCAGATACGCAGTATTTT
-,TRBJ1-3,TRBV4-3,-,CASSQDRAGNTIYF,TGCGCCAGCAGCCAAGACAGGGCTGGAAACACCATATATTTT